The entry below describes one T cell receptor beta chain. These data are taken from a study of blood T cell repertoires in COVID-19. Turning to the study itself: The cDNA or gDNA used as material had been derived from T cells, B-cell-depleted T cells, or PBMCs.

The protocol was immunoSEQ multiplex PCR, while the TCRdb copy is restricted to in-frame clones and leaves out a portion. This sample has 150,000 to 200,000 clones, with approximately 82% found just once. The source material was peripheral blood. The origin of this receptor is a woman of 80 years or more with acute or convalescent COVID-19.

The CDR3 region is CASSLGRVGQPQHF. The DNA of the CDR3 is TGTGCCAGCAGCTTGGGCAGGGTAGGACAGCCCCAGCATTTT. V and J are TRBV5-6 and TRBJ1-5, with a weak D call TRBD1 (5 bases). Deletions cut 0 bases from V and 7 bases from J, with 11 bases between. Germline assignment: CDR1 SGHDT and CDR2 YYEEEE. This CDR3 contains 14 residues.